This T cell receptor beta chain comes out of a study of control samples from healthy donors and cancer patients. The data were produced by immunoSEQ multiplex PCR, yet TCRdb's version contains in-frame clones alone and is incomplete. The listing records around 190,000 clones. The CDR3 is 15 amino acids. Germline V gives CDR1 SGHAT, CDR2 FQNNGV. V was cut by 6 bases and J by 2 bases, with 17 bases left in between. The specimen sequenced was blood. This sequence joins TRBV11-2 and TRBJ2-7; a weak D match, TRBD2 (6 bases). This receptor was taken from a woman in her 30s in good health. CDR3 DNA: TGTGCCAGCAGTGACTTGGGGGGAGTTGCCTACGAGCAGTACTTC. Translation gives CASSDLGGVAYEQYF.